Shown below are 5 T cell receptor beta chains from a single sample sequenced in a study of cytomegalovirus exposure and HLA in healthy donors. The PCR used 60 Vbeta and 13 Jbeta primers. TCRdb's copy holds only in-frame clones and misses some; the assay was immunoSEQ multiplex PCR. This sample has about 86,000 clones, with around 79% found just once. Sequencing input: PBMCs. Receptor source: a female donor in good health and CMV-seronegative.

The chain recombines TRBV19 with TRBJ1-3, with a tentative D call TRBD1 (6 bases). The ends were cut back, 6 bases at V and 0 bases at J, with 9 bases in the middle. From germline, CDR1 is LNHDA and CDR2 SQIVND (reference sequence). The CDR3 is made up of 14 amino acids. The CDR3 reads CASRGQLSGNTIYF. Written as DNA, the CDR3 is TGTGCCAGTAGGGGACAACTCTCTGGAAACACCATATATTTT.

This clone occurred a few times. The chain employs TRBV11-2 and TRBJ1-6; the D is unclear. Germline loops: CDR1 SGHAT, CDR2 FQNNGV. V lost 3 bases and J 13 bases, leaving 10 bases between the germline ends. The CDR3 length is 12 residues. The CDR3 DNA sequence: TGTGCCAGCAGCTTGGACTCGGCGCCCCTCCACTTT. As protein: CASSLDSAPLHF.

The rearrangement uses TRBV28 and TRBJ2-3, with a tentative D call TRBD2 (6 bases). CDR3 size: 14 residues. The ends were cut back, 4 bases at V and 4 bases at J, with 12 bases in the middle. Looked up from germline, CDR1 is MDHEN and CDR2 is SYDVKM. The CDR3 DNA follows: TGTGCCAGCAGTTGGGGGGTTGGGGCAGATACGCAGTATTTT. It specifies CASSWGVGADTQYF.

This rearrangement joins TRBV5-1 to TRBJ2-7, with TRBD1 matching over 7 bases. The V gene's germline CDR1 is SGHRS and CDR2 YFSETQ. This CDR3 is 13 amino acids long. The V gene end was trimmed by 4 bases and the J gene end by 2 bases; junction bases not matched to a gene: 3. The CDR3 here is CASSPTGTYEQYF. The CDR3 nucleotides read TGCGCCAGCAGCCCGACAGGGACCTACGAGCAGTACTTC.

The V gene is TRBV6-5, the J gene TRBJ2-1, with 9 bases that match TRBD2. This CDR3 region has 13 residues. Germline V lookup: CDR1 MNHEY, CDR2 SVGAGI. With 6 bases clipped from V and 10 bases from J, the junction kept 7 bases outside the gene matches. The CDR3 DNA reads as TGTGCCAGCAGCCCAGATAGCGGGAGAGAGCAGTTCTTC. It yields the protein CASSPDSGREQFF.